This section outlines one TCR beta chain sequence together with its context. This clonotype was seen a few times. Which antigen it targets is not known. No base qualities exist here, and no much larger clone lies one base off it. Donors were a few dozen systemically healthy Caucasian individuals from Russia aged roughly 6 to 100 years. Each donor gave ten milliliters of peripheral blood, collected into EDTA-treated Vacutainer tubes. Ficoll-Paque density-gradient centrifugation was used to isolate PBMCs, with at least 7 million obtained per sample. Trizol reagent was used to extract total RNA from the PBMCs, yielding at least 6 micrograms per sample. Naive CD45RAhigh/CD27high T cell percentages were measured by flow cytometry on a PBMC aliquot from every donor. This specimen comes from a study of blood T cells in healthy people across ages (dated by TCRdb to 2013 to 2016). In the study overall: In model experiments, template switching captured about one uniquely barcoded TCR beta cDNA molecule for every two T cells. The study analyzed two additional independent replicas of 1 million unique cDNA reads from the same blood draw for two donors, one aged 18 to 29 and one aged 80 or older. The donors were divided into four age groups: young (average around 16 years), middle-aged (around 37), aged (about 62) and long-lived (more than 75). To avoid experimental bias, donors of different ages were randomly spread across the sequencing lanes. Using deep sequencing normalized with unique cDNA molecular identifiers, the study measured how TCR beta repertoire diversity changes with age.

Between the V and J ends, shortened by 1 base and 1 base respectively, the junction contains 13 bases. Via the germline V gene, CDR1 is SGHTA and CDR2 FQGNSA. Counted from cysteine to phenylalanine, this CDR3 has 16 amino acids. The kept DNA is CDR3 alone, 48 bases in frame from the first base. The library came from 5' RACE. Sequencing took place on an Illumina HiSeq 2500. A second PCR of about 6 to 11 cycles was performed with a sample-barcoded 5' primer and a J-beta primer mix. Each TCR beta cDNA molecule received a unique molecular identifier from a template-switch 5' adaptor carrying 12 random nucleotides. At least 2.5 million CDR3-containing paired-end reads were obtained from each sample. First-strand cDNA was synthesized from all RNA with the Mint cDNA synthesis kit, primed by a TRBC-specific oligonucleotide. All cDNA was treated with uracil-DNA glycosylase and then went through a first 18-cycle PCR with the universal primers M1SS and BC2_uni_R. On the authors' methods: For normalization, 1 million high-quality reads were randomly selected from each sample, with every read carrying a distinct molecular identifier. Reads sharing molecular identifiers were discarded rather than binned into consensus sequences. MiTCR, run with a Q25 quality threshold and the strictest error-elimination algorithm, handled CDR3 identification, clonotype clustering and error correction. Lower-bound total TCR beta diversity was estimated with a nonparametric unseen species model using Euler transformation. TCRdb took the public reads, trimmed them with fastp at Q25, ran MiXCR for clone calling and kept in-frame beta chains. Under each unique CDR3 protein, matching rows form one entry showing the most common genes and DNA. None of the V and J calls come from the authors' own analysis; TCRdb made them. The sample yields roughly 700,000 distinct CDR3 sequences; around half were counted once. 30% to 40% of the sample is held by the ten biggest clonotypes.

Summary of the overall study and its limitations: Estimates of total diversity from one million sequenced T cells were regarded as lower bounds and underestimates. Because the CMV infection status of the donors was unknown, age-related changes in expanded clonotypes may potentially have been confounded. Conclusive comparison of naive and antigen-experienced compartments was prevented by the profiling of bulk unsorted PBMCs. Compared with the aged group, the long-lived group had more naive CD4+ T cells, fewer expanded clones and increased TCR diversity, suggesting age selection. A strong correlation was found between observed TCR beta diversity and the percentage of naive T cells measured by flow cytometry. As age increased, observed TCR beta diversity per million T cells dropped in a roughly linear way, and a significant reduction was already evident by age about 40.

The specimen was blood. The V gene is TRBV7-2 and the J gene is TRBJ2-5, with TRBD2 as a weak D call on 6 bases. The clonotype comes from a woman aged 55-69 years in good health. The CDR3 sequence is CASSLGSGGAQETQYF. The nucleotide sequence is TGTGCCAGCAGCTTAGGCTCTGGCGGGGCCCAAGAGACCCAGTACTTC.